Each of the 3 T cell receptor beta chains below was sequenced from the same sample in a study of blood T cell repertoires in COVID-19. Sequencing used immunoSEQ multiplex PCR; TCRdb keeps in-frame clones, though not all of them. Found here are about 300,000 clones, about 82% of them singletons; the top ten hold approximately 1.5%. The sequencing sample was made of peripheral blood. Receptors originate from a woman between 45 and 65 years old with acute or convalescent COVID-19.

This rearrangement joins TRBV28 to TRBJ2-1, with D possibly TRBD1 on 6 matching bases. The CDR3 is 14 amino acids. V lost 7 bases and J lost 4, with 14 bases in between. Germline CDR1 reads MDHEN; CDR2 reads SYDVKM. CDR3 in amino acids: CASIKAGAYNEQFF. CDR3 DNA: TGTGCCAGCATTAAGGCAGGGGCATACAATGAGCAGTTCTTC.

The chain carries TRBV18 and TRBJ2-4; 8 nucleotides match TRBD1. V lost 4 bases to trimming and J lost 2 bases; unmatched junction nucleotides: 10. The V gene's germline CDR1 is KGHSH and CDR2 LQKENI. The CDR3 runs to 17 residues. In nucleotides, the CDR3 is TGTGCCAGCTCACTGATCGCAGGGGGCGCTACCAAAAACATTCAGTACTTC. Its protein is CASSLIAGGATKNIQYF.

This clone occurred a few times. This sequence joins TRBV7-2 and TRBJ2-2, with D tentatively TRBD1 (6 bases). The CDR3 has 15 residues. Trimming left V 2 bases short and J 1 base short, with 8 bases between. Germline V lookup: CDR1 SGHTA, CDR2 FQGNSA. CDR3 residues: CASSLRQENTGELFF. As DNA, the CDR3 is TGTGCCAGCAGCTTAAGACAGGAGAACACCGGGGAGCTGTTTTTT.